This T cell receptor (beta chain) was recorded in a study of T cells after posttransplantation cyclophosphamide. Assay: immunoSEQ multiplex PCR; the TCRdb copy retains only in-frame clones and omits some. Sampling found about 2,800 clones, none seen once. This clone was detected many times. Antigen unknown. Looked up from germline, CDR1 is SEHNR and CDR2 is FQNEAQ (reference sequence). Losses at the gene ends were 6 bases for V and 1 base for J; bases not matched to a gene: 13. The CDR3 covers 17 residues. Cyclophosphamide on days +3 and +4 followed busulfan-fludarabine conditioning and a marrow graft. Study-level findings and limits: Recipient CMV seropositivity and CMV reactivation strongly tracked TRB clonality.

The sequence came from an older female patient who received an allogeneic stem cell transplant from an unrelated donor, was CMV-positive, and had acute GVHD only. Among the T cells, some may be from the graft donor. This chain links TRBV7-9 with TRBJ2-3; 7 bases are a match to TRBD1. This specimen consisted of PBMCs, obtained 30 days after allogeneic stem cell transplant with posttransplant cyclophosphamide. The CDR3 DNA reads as TGTGCCAGCAGACGTTGGGGTGGGACAGCAGGCACAGATACGCAGTATTTT. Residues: CASRRWGGTAGTDTQYF.